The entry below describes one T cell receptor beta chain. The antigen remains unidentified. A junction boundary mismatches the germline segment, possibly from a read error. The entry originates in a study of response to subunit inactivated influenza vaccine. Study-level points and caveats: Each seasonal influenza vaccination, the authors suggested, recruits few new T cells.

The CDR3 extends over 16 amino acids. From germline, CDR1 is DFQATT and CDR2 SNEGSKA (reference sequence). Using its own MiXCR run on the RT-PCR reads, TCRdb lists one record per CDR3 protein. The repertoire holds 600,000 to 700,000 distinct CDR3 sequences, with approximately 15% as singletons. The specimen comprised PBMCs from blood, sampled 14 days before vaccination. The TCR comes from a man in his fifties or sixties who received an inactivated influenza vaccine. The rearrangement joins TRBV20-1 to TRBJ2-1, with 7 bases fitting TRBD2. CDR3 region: CSARSTSSGSYNEHFF. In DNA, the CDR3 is TGCAGTGCTAGATCGACTAGCTCGGGGTCCTACAATGAGCACTTCTTC.